A selection of T cell receptor beta chains follows, all from one sample in a study of blood T cells in healthy people across ages. TCRdb processed the 5' RACE reads anew with MiXCR; each CDR3 protein has one entry. The sample lists hundreds of thousands of distinct CDR3 sequences, around 30% occurring once. Input material: blood. These receptors all stem from a woman in her 70s in good health. CDR3s include the opening cysteine and the closing phenylalanine or tryptophan. Each record gives: J gene, clone size, D gene, V gene, CDR3 DNA, CDR3 protein. A D gene is named only where the DNA matches it firmly. Where a row states a size, it is once, few, many or the class of an expanded clone; other rows omit it.

j_call: TRBJ2-5; clone_size: .; d_call: .; v_call: TRBV7-9; cdr3_nt: TGTGCCAGCAGCTTAGCTGAAGAAGATGGTTGGAGATACCAAGAGACCCAGTACTTC; cdr3_aa: CASSLAEEDGWRYQETQYF
j_call: TRBJ2-1; clone_size: .; d_call: TRBD2; v_call: TRBV2; cdr3_nt: TGTGCCAGCAGTGCCAGCGGGAGAGTTGAGCAGTTCTTC; cdr3_aa: CASSASGRVEQFF
j_call: TRBJ2-5; clone_size: .; d_call: .; v_call: TRBV5-1; cdr3_nt: TGCGCCAGCAGCTTCGAGGGAGGCCAAGAGACCCAGTACTTC; cdr3_aa: CASSFEGGQETQYF
j_call: TRBJ2-2; clone_size: .; d_call: .; v_call: TRBV2; cdr3_nt: TGTGCCAGCTCTGGTACCGGGACAAAGGGCGGGGAGCTGTTTTTT; cdr3_aa: CASSGTGTKGGELFF
j_call: TRBJ2-3; clone_size: .; d_call: TRBD2; v_call: TRBV29-1; cdr3_nt: TGCAGCGAACGAGGGGCGGGAGGGCTTATGGATACGCAGTATTTT; cdr3_aa: CSERGAGGLMDTQYF
j_call: TRBJ2-3; clone_size: .; d_call: .; v_call: TRBV6-6; cdr3_nt: TGTGCCAGCAAAGAGTTGGGAGATACGCAGTATTTT; cdr3_aa: CASKELGDTQYF
j_call: TRBJ2-4; clone_size: .; d_call: .; v_call: TRBV7-8; cdr3_nt: TGTGCCAGCAGCTTCGGGAGTCCAGCCAAAAACATTCAGTACTTC; cdr3_aa: CASSFGSPAKNIQYF
j_call: TRBJ2-6; clone_size: .; d_call: .; v_call: TRBV3-1; cdr3_nt: TGTGCCAGCAGCCAAGATCGAAGGGACCCTGGGGCCAACGTCCTGACTTTC; cdr3_aa: CASSQDRRDPGANVLTF
j_call: TRBJ2-1; clone_size: many; d_call: .; v_call: TRBV7-9; cdr3_nt: TGTGCCAGCAGCTTAAGGGCGGGAAACTCCTACAATGAGCAGTTCTTC; cdr3_aa: CASSLRAGNSYNEQFF
j_call: TRBJ2-7; clone_size: .; d_call: .; v_call: TRBV6-5; cdr3_nt: TGTGCCAGCAGTTACTCGAACCAGGGAGGCTACGAGCAGTACTTC; cdr3_aa: CASSYSNQGGYEQYF
j_call: TRBJ2-5; clone_size: .; d_call: TRBD1; v_call: TRBV5-1; cdr3_nt: TGCGCCAGCAGCTTGGGAGACAGGGAGTTTACAGAGACCCAGTACTTC; cdr3_aa: CASSLGDREFTETQYF
j_call: TRBJ2-7; clone_size: few; d_call: .; v_call: TRBV20-1; cdr3_nt: TGCAGTGCTAGAGGAGGGGGCGGGGGCTCCTACGAGCAGTACTTC; cdr3_aa: CSARGGGGGSYEQYF
j_call: TRBJ2-5; clone_size: .; d_call: .; v_call: TRBV28; cdr3_nt: TGTGCCAGCAGCAACGCCCGGGTCCGAGAGACCCAGTACTTC; cdr3_aa: CASSNARVRETQYF
j_call: TRBJ1-4; clone_size: .; d_call: .; v_call: TRBV28; cdr3_nt: TGTGCCAGCGGCCTTACTAATGAAAAACTGTTTTTT; cdr3_aa: CASGLTNEKLFF
j_call: TRBJ2-7; clone_size: many; d_call: .; v_call: TRBV5-1; cdr3_nt: TGCGCCAGCAGCTTACTCGGGACGGGATCCTACGAGCAGTACTTC; cdr3_aa: CASSLLGTGSYEQYF
j_call: TRBJ2-7; clone_size: few; d_call: .; v_call: TRBV3-1; cdr3_nt: TGTGCCAGCAGCCAAGATGGTAGGGGCCGGGTCGAGCAGTACTTC; cdr3_aa: CASSQDGRGRVEQYF
j_call: TRBJ1-2; clone_size: few; d_call: .; v_call: TRBV28; cdr3_nt: TGTGCCAGCAGTTCCCCGCCCATACCAGGGGTTGGCTACACCTTC; cdr3_aa: CASSSPPIPGVGYTF
j_call: TRBJ2-1; clone_size: few; d_call: .; v_call: TRBV3-1; cdr3_nt: TGTGCCAGCAGCCCCAGTCCCTACAATGAGCAGTTCTTC; cdr3_aa: CASSPSPYNEQFF
j_call: TRBJ2-1; clone_size: few; d_call: .; v_call: TRBV24-1; cdr3_nt: TGTGCCACCAGTGGTCCAAGGGCCAATGAGCAGTTCTTC; cdr3_aa: CATSGPRANEQFF
j_call: TRBJ1-6; clone_size: once; d_call: .; v_call: TRBV5-1; cdr3_nt: TGCGCCAGCAGCCCAGGGCAACGACAGAATCCGCTCCACTTT; cdr3_aa: CASSPGQRQNPLHF
j_call: TRBJ2-1; clone_size: .; d_call: .; v_call: TRBV28; cdr3_nt: TGTGCCAGCAACTCTTTTAGGGGGGCGGGAGAAGGAAATGAGCAGTTCTTC; cdr3_aa: CASNSFRGAGEGNEQFF
j_call: TRBJ1-4; clone_size: .; d_call: .; v_call: TRBV29-1; cdr3_nt: TGCAGCGTTGAAGATCTCGTGGAGGGGCTGTTTTTT; cdr3_aa: CSVEDLVEGLFF
j_call: TRBJ1-4; clone_size: few; d_call: TRBD1; v_call: TRBV12-3/TRBV12-4; cdr3_nt: TGTGCCAGCAGTCCGGGACAGGGGTTCGCAACTAATGAAAAACTGTTTTTT; cdr3_aa: CASSPGQGFATNEKLFF
j_call: TRBJ2-2; clone_size: .; d_call: TRBD1; v_call: TRBV9; cdr3_nt: TGTGCCAGCAGCCCCCCCGGGACAGAGAACACCGGGGAGCTGTTTTTT; cdr3_aa: CASSPPGTENTGELFF
j_call: TRBJ1-2; clone_size: .; d_call: .; v_call: TRBV29-1; cdr3_nt: TGCAGCGTTAGTATGATCTCGAATGGCTACACCTTC; cdr3_aa: CSVSMISNGYTF
j_call: TRBJ2-1; clone_size: few; d_call: .; v_call: TRBV20-1; cdr3_nt: TGCAGTGTCCGGGGCTCCTACAATGAGCAGTTCTTC; cdr3_aa: CSVRGSYNEQFF
j_call: TRBJ2-1; clone_size: .; d_call: .; v_call: TRBV12-3/TRBV12-4; cdr3_nt: TGTGCCAGCAGCTTAACCGGGTCAAAAAACAATGAGCAGTTCTTC; cdr3_aa: CASSLTGSKNNEQFF
j_call: TRBJ2-5; clone_size: once; d_call: .; v_call: TRBV7-2; cdr3_nt: TGTGCCAGCAGCTTACAGGGCACCGCTCAGTACTTC; cdr3_aa: CASSLQGTAQYF
j_call: TRBJ1-4; clone_size: few; d_call: .; v_call: TRBV20-1; cdr3_nt: TGCAGTGGGGCACAGGGAGACGAAAAACTGTTTTTT; cdr3_aa: CSGAQGDEKLFF